The 13 T cell receptor beta chains given below trace back to one sample, sequenced in a study of blood T cell repertoires in COVID-19. Generated by immunoSEQ multiplex PCR, the TCRdb table keeps only in-frame clones and is missing some. Altogether under 350,000 clones are present, just over 85% being singletons, with the ten largest covering approximately 4.4%. The specimen was PBMCs or T cells enriched from blood (not recorded which). The receptor set was obtained from a woman aged 40-49 years with acute COVID-19.

The rearrangement uses TRBV28 and TRBJ2-2; D remains ambiguous. This CDR3 region has 13 residues. Germline V gene sequence: CDR1 MDHEN, CDR2 SYDVKM. Between the trimmed V and J ends, which lost 8 bases and 0 bases, there was a span of 7 bases. The CDR3 DNA is TGTGCCAGCTCCCGAGCGAACACCGGGGAGCTGTTTTTT. Translating it yields CASSRANTGELFF.

V is TRBV7-2 and J is TRBJ2-3; the match to TRBD1 covers 8 bases. This CDR3 region has 12 residues. The trim removed 5 bases at V and 7 bases at J, leaving 2 bases unmatched. Germline CDR1 reads SGHTA; CDR2 reads FQGNSA. The CDR3 spells CASSDRGYTQYF. For the CDR3, the DNA is TGTGCCAGCAGCGACAGGGGTTATACGCAGTATTTT.

The chain uses TRBV14 and TRBJ2-2; TRBD2 aligns across 14 bases. The V gene end was trimmed by 4 bases and the J gene end by 4 bases; junction bases not matched to a gene: 14. The CDR3 has 20 amino acids. The germline CDR1 and CDR2 sequences are SGHDN and FVKESK. The CDR3 sequence: CASSLNLTSGRVCSTGELFF. The CDR3 nucleotides are TGTGCCAGCAGCCTAAATCTGACTAGCGGGAGGGTGTGCAGCACCGGGGAGCTGTTTTTT.

The genes are TRBV9 and TRBJ1-5, with no clear D. Trimming cost V 0 bases and J 4 bases, with 8 bases left between them. This CDR3 comprises 14 residues. Germline V gene data show CDR1 as SGDLS and CDR2 as YYNGEE. The CDR3 protein is CASSVDVRNQPQHF. The CDR3, as DNA: TGTGCCAGCAGCGTAGATGTCAGGAATCAGCCCCAGCATTTT.

The chain is built from TRBV5-5 and TRBJ2-2, with 10 bases aligning to TRBD2. This CDR3 spans 16 amino acids. The V and J ends lost 5 bases and 3 bases, in that order; junction bases with no gene match: 7. Germline CDR1 is SGHKS and CDR2 is YYEKEE (reference sequence). CDR3 nucleotides: TGTGCCAGCAGTGGAGCGGGAGGGCCGGACACCGGGGAGCTGTTTTTT. It specifies CASSGAGGPDTGELFF.

This chain uses TRBV6-5 with TRBJ1-6; tentative D call: TRBD1 (6 bases). The CDR3 sequence is 14 residues long. Trimming cost V 7 bases and J 11 bases, with 18 bases left between them. Germline CDR1 MNHEY, CDR2 SVGAGI. This CDR3 is CASNQGVGAAPLHF. The DNA of the CDR3 is TGTGCCAGCAACCAGGGAGTGGGGGCAGCACCCCTCCACTTT.

This rearrangement joins TRBV13 to TRBJ1-1; maybe TRBD1 (5 bases). In germline, CDR1 is PRHDT, CDR2 FYEKMQ (reference sequence). V was clipped by 4 bases and J by 0 bases, with 18 bases between them. The CDR3 covers 17 residues. For the CDR3, the DNA is TGTGCCAGCAGCTCCCTGAACGCAGGGTCTATGAACACTGAAGCTTTCTTT. As protein: CASSSLNAGSMNTEAFF.

The V call is TRBV19, the J call TRBJ1-3; 8 nucleotides agree with TRBD1. The CDR3 totals 18 residues. After removal of 4 bases from V and 0 bases from J, the junction contained 11 bases not matched to a gene. Germline V CDR1 and CDR2: LNHDA, SQIVND (reference sequence). CDR3 sequence (DNA): TGTGCCAGTAGTACCCAAGTCGGGACAGGACCCTCTGGAAACACCATATATTTT. This codes for CASSTQVGTGPSGNTIYF.

The genes are TRBV7-2 and TRBJ1-6, with D uncertain. Trimming shortened V by 1 base and J by 0 bases, and 7 bases separated the two germline ends. Per germline, CDR1 SGHTA and CDR2 FQGNSA. The CDR3 is 16 amino acids. For the CDR3, the DNA is TGTGCCAGCAGCTTAGAAGGGAGCTCCTATAATTCACCCCTCCACTTT. It yields the protein CASSLEGSSYNSPLHF. The whole variable domain, remainder taken from reference TRBV7-2 and TRBJ1-6, is GAGVSQSPSNKVTEKGKDVELRCDPISGHTALYWYRQSLGQGLEFLIYFQGNSAPDKSGLPSDRFSAERTGGSVSTLTIQRTQQEDSAVYLCASSLEGSSYNSPLHFGNGTRLTVT.

The V gene is TRBV19, the J gene TRBJ1-5; 7 nucleotides agree with TRBD1. Trimming took 4 bases from V and 6 from J; bases not matched to a gene: 9. In germline, CDR1 is LNHDA, CDR2 SQIVND (reference sequence). The CDR3 has 15 amino acids. CDR3 sequence: CASSTDRVGSQPQHF. In DNA, the CDR3 is TGTGCCAGTAGTACCGACAGGGTAGGAAGTCAGCCCCAGCATTTT.

The V and J genes are TRBV24-1 and TRBJ2-4; 8 nucleotides match TRBD1. CDR1 is KGHDR, CDR2 SFDVKD, per germline. The CDR3 runs 14 residues. The J segment lost 5 bases and the V segment lost 3 bases, leaving 2 bases of the junction unmatched. CDR3: CATSDGQGQNIQYF. The DNA for the CDR3 is TGTGCCACCAGTGATGGACAGGGTCAAAACATTCAGTACTTC.

V and J are TRBV5-8 and TRBJ2-1, with D hard to call. Trimming took 0 bases from V and 6 from J, leaving 7 bases between them. This CDR3 has 13 residues. Germline V gene data show CDR1 as SGHTS and CDR2 as YDEGEE. The CDR3, as DNA: TGTGCCAGCAGCTTGGTGGCCATCAATGAGCAGTTCTTC. This encodes CASSLVAINEQFF. Combining the CDR3 with reference TRBV5-8 and TRBJ2-1 gives the whole variable domain EAGVTQSPTHLIKTRGQQATLRCSPISGHTSVYWYQQALGLGLQFLLWYDEGEERNRGNFPPRFSGRQFPNYSSELNVNALELEDSALYLCASSLVAINEQFFGPGTRLTVL.

The rearrangement links TRBV7-8 to TRBJ2-1; D uncertain. Germline-derived CDR1 and CDR2 are SGHVS and FQNEAQ. CDR3 length: 11 amino acids. The ends were cut back, 5 bases at V and 16 bases at J, with 15 bases in the middle. CDR3 sequence (DNA): TGTGCCAGCAGCCAACTCCCCGAAGTCTTCTTC. It yields the protein CASSQLPEVFF.